This passage covers 20 T cell receptor beta chains from one sample sequenced in a study of early stage breast cancer tumors. Produced via immunoSEQ multiplex PCR; TCRdb's table is partial and in-frame only. The sample includes about 2,600 clones, over 60% of them seen just once. The sequenced sample consisted of normal breast tissue next to the tumor. The receptors shown here come from a person aged 45-65 years with breast cancer.

The J gene is TRBJ2-3, the V gene TRBV25-1; weak D call: TRBD2 (6 bases). CDR3 size: 16 residues. Germline CDR1 reads MGHDK; CDR2 reads SYGVNS. The V and J ends lost 0 bases and 1 base respectively, with 11 bases between them. CDR3 amino acids: CASSEYGGGGTDTQYF. DNA for the CDR3: TGTGCCAGCAGTGAATATGGCGGCGGGGGCACAGATACGCAGTATTTT.

This clone has only one observation. V usage is TRBV5-4 and J usage is TRBJ2-5; TRBD2 agrees at 14 bases. This CDR3 is 16 amino acids long. After removal of 5 bases from V and 5 bases from J, the junction contained 8 bases not matched to a gene. Germline V gene lookup returns CDR1 SGHNT and CDR2 YYREEE (reference sequence). The CDR3 DNA is TGTGCCAGCAGTCGGACTAGCGGGGGGCCGTGGGAGACCCAGTACTTC. This gives the protein CASSRTSGGPWETQYF.

The chain combines TRBV9 with TRBJ2-3; 13 bases fit TRBD2. Trimming at V came to 4 bases and at J to 6 bases, leaving 5 bases not matched to a gene. The CDR3 runs to 15 residues. In germline, CDR1 is SGDLS, CDR2 YYNGEE. CDR3 bases: TGTGCCAGCAGCCCCACTAGCGGGGGGGTCGATACGCAGTATTTT. This gives the protein CASSPTSGGVDTQYF.

The V call is TRBV7-9, the J call TRBJ1-2; D is uncertain. Trimming left V 1 base short and J 6 bases short, with 12 bases between. The CDR3 has 14 residues. Per germline, CDR1 SEHNR and CDR2 FQNEAQ (reference sequence). The DNA for the CDR3 is TGTGCCAGCAGCTTAGACGGAATGTACGATGGCTACACCTTC. As protein: CASSLDGMYDGYTF.

This chain connects TRBV4-1 to TRBJ1-2; the match to TRBD1 covers 8 bases. J gave up 2 bases and V 4 bases, and 6 bases lay outside the gene matches. The CDR3 is 15 amino acids. Germline CDR1 reads MGHRA; CDR2 reads YSYEKL. The DNA for the CDR3 is TGCGCCAGCAGCCCCGGACAGGGTGCCAACTATGGCTACACCTTC. Residues: CASSPGQGANYGYTF.

The chain is built from TRBV4-3 and TRBJ2-1, with 11 bases fitting TRBD2. This CDR3 has 14 amino acids. Germline CDR1 reads LGHNA; CDR2 reads YSLEER. With V trimmed by 4 bases and J by 7 bases, 3 bases remained unmatched. The CDR3 loop reads CASSRASGRNEQFF. In nucleotides, the CDR3 is TGCGCCAGCAGCCGGGCTAGCGGGAGGAATGAGCAGTTCTTC.

This clone was observed a single time. The chain joins TRBV6-6 to TRBJ1-1; D is perhaps TRBD1 (6 bases). Trimming shortened V by 6 bases and J by 1 base, and 9 bases separated the two germline ends. Germline V lookup: CDR1 MNHNY, CDR2 SVGAGI (reference sequence). This CDR3 has 13 residues. The CDR3 here is CASSRQENTEAFF. The CDR3 DNA follows: TGTGCCAGCAGCCGACAGGAGAACACTGAAGCTTTCTTT.

V is TRBV19 and J is TRBJ2-3; a weak D match, TRBD2 (6 bases). V was trimmed by 3 bases and J by 6 bases, leaving 13 bases between them. There are 14 residues in the CDR3. Germline loops: CDR1 LNHDA, CDR2 SQIVND (reference sequence). CDR3: CASSIYGGLDTQYF. The CDR3 bases are TGTGCCAGTAGTATTTACGGGGGATTGGATACGCAGTATTTT.

The chain links TRBV5-4 to TRBJ2-4; possibly TRBD2 for D (6 bases). Germline CDR1 and CDR2: SGHNT and YYREEE (reference sequence). The length of the CDR3 is 16 residues. Trimming shortened V by 4 bases and J by 6 bases, and 20 bases separated the two germline ends. DNA for the CDR3: TGTGCCAGCAGCCCCGGGACTGGGAGCGGTTTAAACATTCAGTACTTC. It encodes CASSPGTGSGLNIQYF. The variable domain in full, with the rest retrieved from reference TRBV5-4 and TRBJ2-4, is ETGVTQSPTHLIKTRGQQVTLRCSSQSGHNTVSWYQQALGQGPQFIFQYYREEENGRGNFPPRFSGLQFPNYSSELNVNALELDDSALYLCASSPGTGSGLNIQYFGAGTRLSVL.

The chain has TRBV9 and TRBJ1-3, with TRBD1 matching 7 bases. Germline V gives CDR1 SGDLS, CDR2 YYNGEE. The V segment lost 3 bases and the J segment 2 bases; nucleotides outside the gene matches: 8. This CDR3 has 16 residues. The CDR3 loop reads CASSADPRGAGNTIYF. The CDR3 DNA sequence: TGTGCCAGCAGCGCCGACCCCAGGGGGGCTGGAAACACCATATATTTT.

The V call is TRBV30, the J call TRBJ2-1; D tentatively fits TRBD1 or TRBD2 (5 bases each). The CDR3 is 14 residues long. V shed 8 bases and J shed 7 bases, with 21 bases lying between them. Per germline, CDR1 GTSNPN and CDR2 SVGIG (reference sequence). The CDR3 nucleotides read TGTGCCACCCGACCCCCGGGACCCAGAAATGAGCAGTTCTTC. This sequence encodes CATRPPGPRNEQFF.

The chain has TRBV9 and TRBJ1-1, with D possibly being TRBD1 (6 bases). Trimming took off 0 bases at V and 6 bases at J, with 12 bases between the two ends. Germline V gene data show CDR1 as SGDLS and CDR2 as YYNGEE. This CDR3 region has 14 residues. DNA of the CDR3: TGTGCCAGCAGCGTAGATCAGGGGATGGCTGAAGCTTTCTTT. The encoded protein is CASSVDQGMAEAFF.

The chain couples TRBV6-6 to TRBJ2-7; TRBD1 agrees at 7 bases. Germline assignment: CDR1 MNHNY and CDR2 SVGAGI (reference sequence). V was pared by 6 bases and J by 6 bases, with 8 bases of the junction left unmatched. The CDR3 is made up of 13 amino acids. CDR3 region: CASSKGQPREQYF. CDR3 nucleotide sequence: TGTGCCAGCAGCAAGGGACAGCCTCGCGAGCAGTACTTC.

This clone has only a few counts. The chain combines TRBV7-2 with TRBJ2-7; 9 bases are shared with TRBD2. From germline, CDR1 is SGHTA and CDR2 FQGNSA. This CDR3 contains 16 residues. V was pared by 0 bases and J by 0 bases, with 3 bases of the junction left unmatched. CDR3 sequence: CASSLAPSGISYEQYF. Written as DNA, the CDR3 is TGTGCCAGCAGCTTAGCGCCTAGCGGGATCTCCTACGAGCAGTACTTC.

This clone was observed a handful of times. This rearrangement joins TRBV20-1 to TRBJ2-5; unclear D gene. Germline CDR1 and CDR2: DFQATT and SNEGSKA (reference sequence). V dropped 0 bases and J dropped 5 bases, with 1 base sitting between them. The CDR3 runs 10 residues. The CDR3 loop is CSARDETQYF. The CDR3, as DNA: TGCAGTGCTAGAGATGAGACCCAGTACTTC.

J is TRBJ2-5 and V is TRBV6-1; perhaps TRBD2 as D (7 bases). Germline CDR1 is MNHNS and CDR2 is SASEGT. V dropped 3 bases and J dropped 2 bases, with 13 bases sitting between them. The CDR3 consists of 15 residues. As DNA, the CDR3 is TGTGCCAGCAGTGACCTGGGGAGGGGGCAAGAGACCCAGTACTTC. It is translated as CASSDLGRGQETQYF.

This chain uses TRBV30 with TRBJ1-1; perhaps TRBD1 as D (5 bases). The CDR3 runs 14 residues. With 3 bases removed from V and 7 bases from J, the gap between germline ends came to 18 bases. The V gene's germline CDR1 is GTSNPN and CDR2 SVGIG (reference sequence). CDR3 sequence reads: CAWSSWGGVFEAFF. The CDR3 DNA reads as TGTGCCTGGAGCAGTTGGGGGGGTGTTTTTGAAGCTTTCTTT.

The chain links TRBV5-6 to TRBJ2-7; the D gene is possibly TRBD2 (5 bases). The germline gives CDR1 SGHDT, CDR2 YYEEEE. Trimming removed 0 bases at V and 7 bases at J, with 11 bases between. CDR3 length equals 13 residues. The CDR3 loop reads CASSLASPGEQYF. CDR3 bases: TGTGCCAGCAGCTTGGCTAGCCCGGGTGAGCAGTACTTC.

V usage is TRBV6-6 and J usage is TRBJ1-1; D perhaps matches TRBD1 (6 bases). CDR1 and CDR2 (germline): MNHNY, SVGAGI (reference sequence). V was trimmed by 2 bases and J by 4 bases, leaving 14 bases between them. The CDR3 totals 15 residues. In nucleotides, the CDR3 is TGTGCCAGCAGTTACAAGGGGGGAGTGATCACTGAAGCTTTCTTT. Protein sequence: CASSYKGGVITEAFF.

The chain has TRBV13 and TRBJ2-1; D may be TRBD2 (6 bases). Trimming left V 7 bases short and J 8 bases short, with 18 bases between. The CDR3 is 14 amino acids. Germline loops: CDR1 PRHDT, CDR2 FYEKMQ (reference sequence). The CDR3 region has the DNA TGTGCCAGCACGACCCGGGAGAGAGTCCATGAGCAGTTCTTC. Translation: CASTTRERVHEQFF. The full variable domain, its missing parts supplied by reference TRBV13 and TRBJ2-1, is AAGVIQSPRHLIKEKRETATLKCYPIPRHDTVYWYQQGPGQDPQFLISFYEKMQSDKGSIPDRFSAQQFSDYHSELNMSSLELGDSALYFCASTTRERVHEQFFGPGTRLTVL.